This entry lists 6 T cell receptor beta chains sequenced from one sample in a study of regulatory T cells in long-lasting Graves disease. For TCR beta, libraries came from iRepertoire HTBI primers and Arm-PCR of CDR3 regions. TCRdb re-derived calls from the multiplex PCR reads in MiXCR, one entry per CDR3 protein. The sample consists of about 500,000 distinct CDR3 sequences, more than 10% of them appearing once. Time point described: newly diagnosed GD, antithyroid drugs for less than 3 months. There was RNA extracted from PBMCs, and the TCR library was made from it. This sample also belongs to another study, concerning T cells in Graves' hyperthyroidism and ophthalmopathy.

Sequences were derived from peripheral blood mononuclear cells (PBMCs), sampled at new diagnosis, from a patient treated with antithyroid drugs. Receptors were obtained from a woman under 40 with Graves disease.

The chain links TRBV25-1 to TRBJ2-2; no clear D. From germline, CDR1 is MGHDK and CDR2 SYGVNS. CDR3 length equals 12 residues. V shed 0 bases and J shed 7 bases, with 3 bases lying between them. The CDR3 bases are TGTGCCAGCAGTGAATACATCGGGGAGCTGTTTTTT. This translates into CASSEYIGELFF.

About this clonotype itself: At one end the junction does not follow the germline gene, possibly because of a read error. The chain has TRBV7-6 and TRBJ1-4, with a possible D match to TRBD1 (6 bases). CDR3 length equals 14 residues. CDR1 and CDR2 from the germline V gene are SGHVS and FNYEAQ. CDR3 coding DNA: TGTGCCAGCAGCTTAGGCAGGGGATATGAAAGACTGTTTTTT. This encodes CASSLGRGYERLFF.

This clonotype was seen ten or more times. The rearrangement uses TRBV6-1 and TRBJ1-1; the match to TRBD1 covers 7 bases. The V segment lost 5 bases and the J segment 4 bases; nucleotides outside the gene matches: 13. Germline CDR1 and CDR2: MNHNS and SASEGT. This CDR3 contains 16 residues. The CDR3 here is CASSPPAGRGGTEAFF. The CDR3 coding sequence is TGTGCCAGCAGTCCCCCTGCGGGCAGGGGGGGCACTGAAGCTTTCTTT.

This clonotype was found many times. The rearrangement joins TRBV28 to TRBJ2-7; D gene unclear. Trimming left V 1 base short and J 5 bases short, with 6 bases between. The germline CDR1 and CDR2 sequences are MDHEN and SYDVKM. The length of the CDR3 is 12 residues. The CDR3 loop reads CASSLYLDEQYF. CDR3 DNA: TGTGCCAGCAGTTTATATTTAGACGAGCAGTACTTC.

V and J are TRBV28 and TRBJ1-2; D remains unclear. The CDR3 loop spans 12 amino acids. The V end was cut by 5 bases, the J end by 8 bases, with 12 bases between. The germline V gene encodes CDR1 MDHEN and CDR2 SYDVKM. The CDR3: CASSPSVRGYTF. CDR3 nucleotides: TGTGCCAGCAGTCCGAGTGTGCGCGGCTACACCTTC.

This clonotype was recorded many times. DNA for the CDR3: TGTGCCAGCAGCTTGTTACGATATGGGGTTTCCACAGATACGCAGTATTTT. Protein: CASSLLRYGVSTDTQYF. This chain uses TRBV5-4 with TRBJ2-3; D is unclear. Trimming took off 1 base at V and 2 bases at J, with 17 bases between the two ends. Germline V gene data show CDR1 as SGHNT and CDR2 as YYREEE (reference sequence). The length of the CDR3 is 17 residues.